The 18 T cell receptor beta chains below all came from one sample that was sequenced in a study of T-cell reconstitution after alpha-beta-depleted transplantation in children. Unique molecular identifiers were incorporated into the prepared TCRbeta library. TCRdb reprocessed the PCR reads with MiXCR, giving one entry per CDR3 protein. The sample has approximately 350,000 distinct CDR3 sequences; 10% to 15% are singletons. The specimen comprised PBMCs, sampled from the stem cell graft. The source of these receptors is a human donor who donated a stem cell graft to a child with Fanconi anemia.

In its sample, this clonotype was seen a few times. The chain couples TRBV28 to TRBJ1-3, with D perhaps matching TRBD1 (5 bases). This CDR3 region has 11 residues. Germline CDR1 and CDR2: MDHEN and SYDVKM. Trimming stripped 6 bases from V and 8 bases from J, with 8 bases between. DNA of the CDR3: TGTGCCAGCAGCGCCAGGGACACCATATATTTT. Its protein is CASSARDTIYF.

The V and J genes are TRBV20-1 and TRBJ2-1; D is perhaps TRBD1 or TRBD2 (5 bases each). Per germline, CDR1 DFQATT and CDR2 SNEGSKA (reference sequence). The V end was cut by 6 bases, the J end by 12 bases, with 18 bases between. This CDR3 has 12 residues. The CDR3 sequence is CSAIRDAIGQFF. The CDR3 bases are TGCAGTGCGATCCGGGACGCTATAGGGCAGTTCTTC.

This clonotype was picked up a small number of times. CDR3 protein: CASSPWDSNTEAFF. CDR3 in DNA: TGTGCCAGCAGCCCTTGGGACAGCAACACTGAAGCTTTCTTT. The J gene is TRBJ1-1, the V gene TRBV11-2; 7 nucleotides line up with TRBD1. Germline V CDR1 and CDR2: SGHAT, FQNNGV. The CDR3 covers 14 residues. With V trimmed by 5 bases and J by 2 bases, 5 bases remained unmatched.

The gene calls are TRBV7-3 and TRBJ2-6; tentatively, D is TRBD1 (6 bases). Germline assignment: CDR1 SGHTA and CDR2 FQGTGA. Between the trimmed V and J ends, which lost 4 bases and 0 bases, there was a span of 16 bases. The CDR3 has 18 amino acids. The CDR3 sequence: CASSYNSPGASGANVLTF. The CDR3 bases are TGTGCCAGCAGCTACAATTCCCCAGGGGCCTCTGGGGCCAACGTCCTGACTTTC. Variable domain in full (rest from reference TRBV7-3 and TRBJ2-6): GAGVSQTPSNKVTEKGKYVELRCDPISGHTALYWYRQSLGQGPEFLIYFQGTGAADDSGLPNDRFFAVRPEGSVSTLKIQRTERGDSAVYLCASSYNSPGASGANVLTFGAGSRLTVL.

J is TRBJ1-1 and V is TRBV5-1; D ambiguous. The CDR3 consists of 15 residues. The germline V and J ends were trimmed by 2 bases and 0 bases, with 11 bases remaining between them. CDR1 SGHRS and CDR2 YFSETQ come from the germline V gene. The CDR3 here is CASSLPPELNTEAFF. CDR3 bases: TGCGCCAGCAGCTTACCCCCTGAACTGAACACTGAAGCTTTCTTT.

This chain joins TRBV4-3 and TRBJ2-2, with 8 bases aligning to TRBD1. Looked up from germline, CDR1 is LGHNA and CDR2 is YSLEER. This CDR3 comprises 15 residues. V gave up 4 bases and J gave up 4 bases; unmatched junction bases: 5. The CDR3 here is CASSRGQGGTGELFF. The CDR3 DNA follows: TGCGCCAGCAGCCGAGGACAGGGAGGCACCGGGGAGCTGTTTTTT.

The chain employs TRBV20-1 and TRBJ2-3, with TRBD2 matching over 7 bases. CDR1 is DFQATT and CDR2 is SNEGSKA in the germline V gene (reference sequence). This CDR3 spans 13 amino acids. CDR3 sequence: CLIRGVGTDTQYF. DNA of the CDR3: TGCTTGATACGGGGGGTCGGTACAGATACGCAGTATTTT.

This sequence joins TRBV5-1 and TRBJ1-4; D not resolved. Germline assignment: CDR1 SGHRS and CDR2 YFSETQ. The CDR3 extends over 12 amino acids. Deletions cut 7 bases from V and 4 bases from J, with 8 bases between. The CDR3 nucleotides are TGCGCCAGCTCAACGGATAATGAAAAACTGTTTTTT. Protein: CASSTDNEKLFF.

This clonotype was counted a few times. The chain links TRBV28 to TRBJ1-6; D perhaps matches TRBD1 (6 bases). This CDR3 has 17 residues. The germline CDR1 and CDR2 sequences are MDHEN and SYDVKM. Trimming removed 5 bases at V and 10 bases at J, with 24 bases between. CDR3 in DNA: TGTGCCAGCAGTCCTCACCTGGGGGGCAGGGGCGCATCACCCCTCCACTTT. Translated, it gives CASSPHLGGRGASPLHF.

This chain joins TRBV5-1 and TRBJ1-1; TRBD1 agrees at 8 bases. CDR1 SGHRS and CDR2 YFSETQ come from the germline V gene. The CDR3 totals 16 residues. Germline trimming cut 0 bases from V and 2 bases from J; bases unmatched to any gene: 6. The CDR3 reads CASSLAQGAGNTEAFF. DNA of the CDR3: TGCGCCAGCAGCTTGGCCCAGGGGGCAGGAAACACTGAAGCTTTCTTT.

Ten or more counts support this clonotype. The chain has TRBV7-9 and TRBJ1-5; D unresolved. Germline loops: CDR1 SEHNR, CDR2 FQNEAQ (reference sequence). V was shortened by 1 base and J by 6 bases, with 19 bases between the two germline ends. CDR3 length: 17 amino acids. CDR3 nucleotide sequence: TGTGCCAGCAGCTTAGGCCAAGTGAACCAGTATGGTCAGCCCCAGCATTTT. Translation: CASSLGQVNQYGQPQHF. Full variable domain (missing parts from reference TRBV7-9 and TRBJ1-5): DTGVSQNPRHKITKRGQNVTFRCDPISEHNRLYWYRQTLGQGPEFLTYFQNEAQLEKSRLLSDRFSAERPKGSFSTLEIQRTEQGDSAMYLCASSLGQVNQYGQPQHFGDGTRLSIL.

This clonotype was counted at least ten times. CDR3 nucleotides: TGTGCCAGCAGTTTATCAGGGGGCATCTACGAGCAGTACTTC. This codes for CASSLSGGIYEQYF. V is TRBV27 and J is TRBJ2-7; the match to TRBD1 covers 7 bases. With V trimmed by 0 bases and J by 3 bases, 2 bases remained unmatched. This CDR3 spans 14 amino acids. CDR1 and CDR2 from the germline V gene are MNHEY and SMNVEV (reference sequence).

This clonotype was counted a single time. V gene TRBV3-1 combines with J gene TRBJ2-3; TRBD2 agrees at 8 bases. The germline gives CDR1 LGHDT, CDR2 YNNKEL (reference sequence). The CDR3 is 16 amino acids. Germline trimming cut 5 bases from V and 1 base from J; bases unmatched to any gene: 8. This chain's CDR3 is CASSWTMTSGTDTQYF. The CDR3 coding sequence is TGTGCCAGCAGCTGGACCATGACTAGCGGCACAGATACGCAGTATTTT.

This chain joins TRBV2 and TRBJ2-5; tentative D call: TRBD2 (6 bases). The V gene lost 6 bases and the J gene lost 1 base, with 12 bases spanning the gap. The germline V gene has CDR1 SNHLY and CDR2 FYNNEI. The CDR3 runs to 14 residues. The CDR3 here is CASSYGTLQETQYF. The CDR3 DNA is TGTGCCAGCAGCTACGGGACTCTCCAAGAGACCCAGTACTTC.

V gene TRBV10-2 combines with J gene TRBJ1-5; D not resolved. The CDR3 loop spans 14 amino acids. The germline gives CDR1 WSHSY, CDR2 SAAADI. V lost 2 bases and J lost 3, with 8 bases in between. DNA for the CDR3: TGCGCCAGCAGTGAGGGACTCCTCAATCAGCCCCAGCATTTT. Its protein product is CASSEGLLNQPQHF.

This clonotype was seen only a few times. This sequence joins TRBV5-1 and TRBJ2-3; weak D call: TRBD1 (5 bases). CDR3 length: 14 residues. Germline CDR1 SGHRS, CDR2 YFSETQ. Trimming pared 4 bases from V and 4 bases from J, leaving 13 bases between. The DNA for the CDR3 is TGCGCCAGCAGCCTGATGGGGCAAGCAGATACGCAGTATTTT. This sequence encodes CASSLMGQADTQYF.

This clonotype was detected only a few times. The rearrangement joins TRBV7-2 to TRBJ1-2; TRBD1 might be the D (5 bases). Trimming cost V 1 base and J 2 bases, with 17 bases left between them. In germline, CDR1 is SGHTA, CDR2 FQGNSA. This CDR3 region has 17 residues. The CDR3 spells CASSLGLGRGWNYGYTF. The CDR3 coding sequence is TGTGCCAGCAGCTTAGGATTAGGGAGGGGCTGGAACTATGGCTACACCTTC.

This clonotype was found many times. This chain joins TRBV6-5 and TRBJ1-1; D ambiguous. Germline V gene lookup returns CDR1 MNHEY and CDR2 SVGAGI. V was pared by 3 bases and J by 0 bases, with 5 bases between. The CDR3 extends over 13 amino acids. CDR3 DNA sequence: TGTGCCAGCAGTTATCAGGTGAACACTGAAGCTTTCTTT. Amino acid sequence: CASSYQVNTEAFF.